This T cell receptor (beta chain) was retrieved from a study of blood T cell repertoires in COVID-19. Patients in Seattle were enrolled during active infection, then followed longitudinally. Methods used by the authors: Amplification from reference gene primers served as the basis for estimated nucleated cell counts. Using immunoSEQ multiplex PCR, the repertoire was profiled, and TCRdb retains in-frame clones only, with some absent. V, J and clone size reflect that table, while D and trimming were determined from the DNA. The table records 150,000 to 200,000 clones, under 85% of them present only once. CDR3 length: 16 amino acids. The germline gives CDR1 WSHSY, CDR2 SAAADI. J gave up 4 bases and V 6 bases, and 12 bases lay outside the gene matches.

This chain joins TRBV10-2 and TRBJ2-3; 8 positions agree with TRBD2. Material for sequencing was peripheral blood. The TCR originated in a woman in her 70s with COVID-19, enrolled during active disease. CDR3 region: CASRERAGGGSDTQYF. CDR3 sequence (DNA): TGCGCCAGCAGGGAGCGGGCGGGAGGAGGTTCAGATACGCAGTATTTT.